This T cell receptor beta chain was identified during a study of blood T cells in healthy people across ages. Points from the study as a whole: Higher diversity and more naive CD4+ cells were features of long-lived donors, compared to aged donors.

Samples had at least 7 million PBMCs isolated from them. The use of a sample-barcoded 5' primer and a J-beta primer mix characterized a second PCR of 7 to 11 cycles. TCRdb passed the 5' RACE reads through MiXCR, listing each CDR3 protein once. The sample yields about 1,500,000 distinct CDR3 sequences, about 28% seen once. As to this clonotype: The target antigen is unknown.

Specimen: blood. The source of this sequence is a woman younger than 45 in good health.

The CDR3 sequence: CASGSGTGGDTQYF. The CDR3 DNA is TGTGCCAGCGGCTCCGGGACCGGAGGGGATACGCAGTATTTT. V is TRBV3-1 and J is TRBJ2-3, with D tentatively TRBD2 (6 bases). Looked up from germline, CDR1 is LGHDT and CDR2 is YNNKEL (reference sequence). The ends were cut back, 8 bases at V and 6 bases at J, with 18 bases in the middle. The CDR3 sequence is 14 residues long.